These 27 T cell receptor beta chains came from one sample sequenced in a study of cytomegalovirus exposure and HLA in healthy donors. Repertoires were generated with immunoSEQ multiplex PCR, while TCRdb's copy carries only in-frame clones and drops some. This table holds 45,000 to 70,000 clones, around nine tenths found once. Sequencing was carried out using PBMCs. The receptors were gathered from a man between 18 and 35 years old in good health and CMV-seronegative.

This sequence joins TRBV5-6 and TRBJ1-4; no definite D call. Trimming took 2 bases from V and 4 from J, leaving 21 bases between them. Germline V CDR1 and CDR2: SGHDT, YYEEEE. The CDR3 length is 18 residues. The CDR3, as DNA: TGTGCCAGCAGCTTTGACGCAGGCGACCGCCCCAATAATGAAAAACTGTTTTTT. Translation gives CASSFDAGDRPNNEKLFF.

The chain has TRBV21-1 and TRBJ1-2. TRBV21-1 is assigned pseudogene status. This CDR3 has 10 residues. CDR3 sequence reads: CASSPRCSPF. CDR3 DNA: TGTGCCAGCAGCCCTCGGTGTAGCCCCTTC.

Comment on this clone: A junction boundary mismatches the germline segment, possibly from a read error. The chain carries TRBV7-7 and TRBJ2-3; 15 bases are shared with TRBD2. CDR1 is SSHAT and CDR2 is FNYEAQ in the germline V gene (reference sequence). The CDR3 spans 18 residues. CDR3 protein: CASSHGLAGGPSTDTQYF. CDR3 bases: TGTGCTAGCAGCCACGGACTAGCGGGAGGGCCGAGCACAGATACGCAGTATTTT.

The V call is TRBV28, the J call TRBJ1-5; 7 bases agree with TRBD1. Germline lookup yields CDR1 MDHEN and CDR2 SYDVKM. V lost 4 bases, J lost 9 bases, and 12 bases stayed unmatched. The CDR3 length is 15 residues. The CDR3 reads CASSSNDRAALPQHF. CDR3 sequence (DNA): TGTGCCAGCAGTTCTAACGACAGGGCAGCTTTGCCCCAGCATTTT.

Concerning this clone: Other DNA sequences within the sample encode an identical CDR3. The chain has TRBV9 and TRBJ2-2; 9 bases agree with TRBD2. CDR3 length: 16 amino acids. Germline V gene data show CDR1 as SGDLS and CDR2 as YYNGEE. J was trimmed by 4 bases and V by 0 bases; bases with no gene match: 4. The DNA for the CDR3 is TGTGCCAGCAGCGTAGGTCTAGCGGGAAGCACCGGGGAGCTGTTTTTT. Amino acid sequence: CASSVGLAGSTGELFF.

The genes are TRBV15 and TRBJ2-7, with a possible D match to TRBD1 (6 bases). This CDR3 has 14 residues. Per the germline V gene, CDR1 is LNHNV and CDR2 is YYDKDF (reference sequence). Trimming left V 1 base short and J 5 bases short, with 12 bases between. The CDR3: CATSRGTVRDEQYF. CDR3 coding DNA: TGTGCCACCAGCAGAGGGACAGTGCGGGACGAGCAGTACTTC.

This clone was found a few times. This sample also contains other DNA sequences that code for the same CDR3. V is TRBV7-2 and J is TRBJ1-4; 8 nucleotides agree with TRBD1. The junction had 7 bases not matched to a gene; V was cut back by 5 bases and J by 8 bases. The length of the CDR3 is 14 residues. Germline CDR1 is SGHTA and CDR2 is FQGNSA. Written as DNA, the CDR3 is TGTGCCAGCAGCCTCACAGGGGGAGGGGAAAAACTGTTTTTT. Its translation is CASSLTGGGEKLFF.

The J gene is TRBJ2-1, the V gene TRBV2; D gene ambiguous. V shed 6 bases and J shed 5 bases, with 17 bases lying between them. Looked up from germline, CDR1 is SNHLY and CDR2 is FYNNEI. The CDR3 is 15 amino acids. The CDR3 spells CASSARGIIHNEQFF. CDR3 sequence (DNA): TGTGCCAGCAGCGCTCGCGGCATAATCCACAATGAGCAGTTCTTC. The complete variable domain, with remaining parts taken from reference TRBV2 and TRBJ2-1, reads EPEVTQTPSHQVTQMGQEVILRCVPISNHLYFYWYRQILGQKVEFLVSFYNNEISEKSEIFDDQFSVERPDGSNFTLKIRSTKLEDSAMYFCASSARGIIHNEQFFGPGTRLTVL.

This sequence joins TRBV9 and TRBJ2-7; TRBD1 agrees at 7 bases. V lost 4 bases, J lost 0 bases, and 7 bases stayed unmatched. CDR1 and CDR2 from the germline V gene are SGDLS and YYNGEE. The CDR3 is made up of 15 amino acids. The CDR3 DNA sequence: TGTGCCAGCAGCCCCCAGGACAGGATCTCCTACGAGCAGTACTTC. It specifies CASSPQDRISYEQYF.

The V call is TRBV10-3, the J call TRBJ2-5, with a weak D call TRBD1 (6 bases). Germline lookup yields CDR1 ENHRY and CDR2 SYGVKD. V was clipped by 2 bases and J by 4 bases, with 11 bases between them. The CDR3 contains 14 residues. CDR3 protein: CAISEPTGLETQYF. The CDR3 nucleotides read TGTGCCATCAGTGAGCCTACAGGGTTAGAGACCCAGTACTTC.

The CDR3 DNA reads TGTGCCAGCAGCATTCACAGGGAACTCTACGAGCAGTACTTC. Its translation: CASSIHRELYEQYF. The chain carries TRBV28 and TRBJ2-7; TRBD1 might be the D (6 bases). This CDR3 is built from 14 residues. V gave up 6 bases and J gave up 3 bases, with 15 bases separating them. Germline V lookup: CDR1 MDHEN, CDR2 SYDVKM.

This clone was observed a single time. This chain uses TRBV29-1 with TRBJ2-2; 9 bases are a match to TRBD1. Germline values: CDR1 SQVTM, CDR2 ANQGSEA. The CDR3 is made up of 13 amino acids. J gave up 7 bases and V 5 bases, and 5 bases lay outside the gene matches. CDR3 DNA: TGCAGCGTTATCCGGGACAGGGTCGGGGAGCTGTTTTTT. This encodes CSVIRDRVGELFF.

The rearrangement joins TRBV4-1 to TRBJ2-7; D is perhaps TRBD1 (7 bases). Trimming cost V 4 bases and J 5 bases, with 12 bases left between them. CDR1 MGHRA and CDR2 YSYEKL come from the germline V gene. CDR3 length equals 13 residues. The CDR3 spells CASSRRGADEQYF. The CDR3 DNA reads TGCGCCAGCAGCCGCAGGGGGGCCGACGAGCAGTACTTC.

This rearrangement joins TRBV28 to TRBJ2-2; 9 nucleotides match TRBD2. V shed 4 bases, J shed 0 bases, and the junction held 6 bases outside the gene matches. The CDR3 is made up of 17 amino acids. The germline V gene encodes CDR1 MDHEN and CDR2 SYDVKM. The CDR3 DNA reads TGTGCCAGCAGTTATAAGCGGGAGGAATCGAACACCGGGGAGCTGTTTTTT. Translated, it gives CASSYKREESNTGELFF. The full variable domain, with the rest looked up from reference TRBV28 and TRBJ2-2, is DVKVTQSSRYLVKRTGEKVFLECVQDMDHENMFWYRQDPGLGLRLIYFSYDVKMKEKGDIPEGYSVSREKKERFSLILESASTNQTSMYLCASSYKREESNTGELFFGEGSRLTVL.

The V and J genes are TRBV28 and TRBJ1-2; possible D gene TRBD1, 5 bases. Looked up from germline, CDR1 is MDHEN and CDR2 is SYDVKM. The CDR3 loop spans 17 amino acids. Trimming left V 3 bases short and J 5 bases short, with 22 bases between. CDR3 region: CASSFWGSSSFGYGYTF. Here the CDR3 DNA reads TGTGCCAGCAGTTTCTGGGGCAGTTCGTCTTTCGGATATGGCTACACCTTC.

This chain connects TRBV14 to TRBJ2-3; 11 positions match TRBD2. The CDR3 spans 14 residues. Per the germline V gene, CDR1 is SGHDN and CDR2 is FVKESK. Trimming cost V 1 base and J 6 bases; bases outside gene matches: 0. For the CDR3, the DNA is TGTGCCAGCAGCCAAGGGACTAGCGGGGATACGCAGTATTTT. Translation gives CASSQGTSGDTQYF.

The count of this clone is one. The V call is TRBV5-1, the J call TRBJ1-1; 8 bases fit TRBD1. V trimming: 7 bases; J trimming: 3 bases; junction bases outside the gene matches: 5. The CDR3 is made up of 13 amino acids. Germline V lookup: CDR1 SGHRS, CDR2 YFSETQ. The CDR3 sequence: CASSGGWDTEAFF. CDR3 sequence (DNA): TGCGCCAGCTCAGGGGGCTGGGACACTGAAGCTTTCTTT.

The chain couples TRBV28 to TRBJ2-3; the D is unclear. CDR3 length equals 13 residues. Germline loops: CDR1 MDHEN, CDR2 SYDVKM. The DNA for the CDR3 is TGTGCATCTCGGCCACGGGGCACAGATACGCAGTATTTT. It yields the protein CASRPRGTDTQYF.

V gene TRBV28 combines with J gene TRBJ2-5; 12 nucleotides line up with TRBD1. Germline V gene sequence: CDR1 MDHEN, CDR2 SYDVKM. This CDR3 is built from 17 residues. V was clipped by 8 bases and J by 5 bases; unmatched bases: 15. The CDR3 spells CASATRRGTGGVETQYF. The CDR3 bases are TGTGCCAGCGCGACGAGAAGGGGGACAGGGGGCGTGGAGACCCAGTACTTC.

The rearrangement links TRBV6-5 to TRBJ2-1, with D maybe TRBD2 (7 bases). This CDR3 comprises 15 residues. The germline gives CDR1 MNHEY, CDR2 SVGAGI. Trimming pared 2 bases from V and 6 bases from J, leaving 14 bases between. CDR3 sequence: CASSYAGGRFNEQFF. The CDR3 DNA is TGTGCCAGCAGTTACGCCGGGGGGCGGTTCAATGAGCAGTTCTTC.

The chain recombines TRBV7-9 with TRBJ2-1; 7 bases are shared with TRBD1. Germline V gene data show CDR1 as SEHNR and CDR2 as FQNEAQ (reference sequence). Germline trimming cut 5 bases from V and 7 bases from J; bases unmatched to any gene: 23. This CDR3 is 19 amino acids long. The CDR3 DNA reads as TGTGCCAGCAGCCTTGGTTCGTACGGGACAGATGCACTTGGGAATGAGCAGTTCTTC. It is translated as CASSLGSYGTDALGNEQFF.

The rearrangement joins TRBV18 to TRBJ2-7; D uncertain. V was trimmed by 6 bases and J by 4 bases, leaving 10 bases between them. Germline V gives CDR1 KGHSH, CDR2 LQKENI. The CDR3 extends over 12 amino acids. The CDR3 DNA reads TGTGCCAGCTCCCTTGACGGGTACGAGCAGTACTTC. Translated, it gives CASSLDGYEQYF.

CDR3 region: CASSESPARRPNNEQFF. The CDR3 bases are TGTGCCAGCAGTGAATCCCCCGCCCGCAGGCCTAACAATGAGCAGTTCTTC. The gene calls are TRBV6-1 and TRBJ2-1; no reliable D call. Per the germline V gene, CDR1 is MNHNS and CDR2 is SASEGT. The CDR3 extends over 17 amino acids. V lost 2 bases and J 5 bases, leaving 19 bases between the germline ends.

CDR3 sequence: CASSAGGTAGTEAFF. DNA for the CDR3: TGTGCCAGCAGCGCGGGTGGGACAGCCGGTACTGAAGCTTTCTTT. The rearrangement uses TRBV5-4 and TRBJ1-1; 7 bases are shared with TRBD1. This CDR3 region has 15 residues. The germline V gene has CDR1 SGHNT and CDR2 YYREEE (reference sequence). V gave up 4 bases and J gave up 5 bases; unmatched junction bases: 11.

This chain connects TRBV28 to TRBJ2-5; perhaps TRBD2 as D (6 bases). Trimming pared 6 bases from V and 3 bases from J, leaving 20 bases between. The CDR3 contains 16 residues. Germline V gene sequence: CDR1 MDHEN, CDR2 SYDVKM. The DNA of the CDR3 is TGTGCCAGCAGCCGACTTGGGGAACTAGCAGAAGAGACCCAGTACTTC. Translating it yields CASSRLGELAEETQYF.

This clone was picked up one time. The rearrangement uses TRBV4-3 and TRBJ2-7; 11 bases fit TRBD2. CDR3 length equals 16 residues. Germline V CDR1 and CDR2: LGHNA, YSLEER. The trim removed 4 bases at V and 5 bases at J, leaving 10 bases unmatched. DNA for the CDR3: TGCGCCAGCAGCCGATCCGCCGGACTAGCGGGCGACGAGCAGTACTTC. Protein: CASSRSAGLAGDEQYF.

The gene calls are TRBV9 and TRBJ2-7; D not resolved. Germline V gene lookup returns CDR1 SGDLS and CDR2 YYNGEE. CDR3 size: 13 residues. The V end was cut by 4 bases, the J end by 4 bases, with 12 bases between. CDR3 sequence: CASSSIDGYEQYF. The CDR3 region has the DNA TGTGCCAGCAGCTCAATTGACGGGTACGAGCAGTACTTC.